This TCR beta chain came from a study of blood T cell repertoires in COVID-19. Study background: Material from acute and convalescent COVID-19 was sourced from the United States, Italy and Spain.

The repertoire was sequenced with immunoSEQ multiplex PCR; TCRdb's copy has only in-frame clones and lacks some. The sample has under 200,000 clones; about 91% are singletons. This clone was recorded once. This CDR3 spans 15 amino acids. Germline V gene data show CDR1 as SGHAT and CDR2 as FQNNGV. Trimming took off 4 bases at V and 3 bases at J, with 13 bases between the two ends. V and J are TRBV11-2 and TRBJ1-5, with a tentative D call TRBD1 (6 bases). The specimen sequenced was peripheral blood. The origin of this receptor is a woman aged 60-75 years who had recovered from COVID-19. CDR3 coding DNA: TGTGCCAGCAGCTCCGGACAGTATTCCAATCAGCCCCAGCATTTT. Protein sequence: CASSSGQYSNQPQHF.